A selection of T cell receptor beta chains follows, all from one sample in a study of lymphopenia after photon versus proton radiotherapy. Profiling relied on immunoSEQ multiplex PCR, and the TCRdb table lists in-frame clones only, not all of them. The sample yields about 40,000 clones, more than 70% seen once. The specimen was peripheral blood, collected from a patient treated with proton-based radiotherapy. Receptors were obtained from a woman between 65 and 79 years old with pancreatic cancer. Some clones in this sample may be carry-over from other donors' samples. Each CDR3 is given with its conserved first and last residue.

v_call | cdr3_aa
TRBV2 | CASRFGQGGNQPQHF
TRBV19 | CASSIRLAGGQGEQFF
TRBV2 | CASSEISRRVSSYEQYF
TRBV30 | CAGLRQTLNTEAFF
TRBV30 | CAWSGTADTQYF
TRBV7-2 | CASSLAGGRFEKLFF
TRBV6-6 | CASTSGADGYTF
TRBV7-9 | CASSLNPGNEQFF
TRBV6-5 | CASSSGQGQPQHF
TRBV7-9 | CASSANIATNEKLFF
TRBV4-3 | CASSQSLAGEGYEQYF
TRBV5-4 | CASSLADRETQYF
TRBV7-9 | CASSSRGGQPQHF
TRBV5-1 | CASSPSGRIDTQYF
TRBV19 | CASSEGTGQGWETQYF
TRBV10-2 | CASRPGLAGAAAEETQYF
TRBV10-1 | CASSDMVDTQYF
TRBV29-1 | CSSSGVGNTEAFF
TRBV28 | CASSFRYEQYF
TRBV4-3 | CASSHRTENTEAFF
TRBV19 | CASSIQGIPYEQYF
TRBV19 | CASTVLLAGGHEQFF
TRBV19 | CASSDPGGPLYNEQFF
TRBV6-1 | CASTKGGSPEAFF
TRBV11-2 | CASSSGQLFTDTQYF
TRBV7-2 | CASSEETGALFEKLFF
TRBV19 | CASTPVGVEGYTF
TRBV7-2 | CASSPRTRGDTQYF
TRBV29-1 | CSVDGTGGAWEQYF
TRBV9 | CASSVDGENTEAFF
TRBV5-1 | CASSPSVAGVPYEQYF
TRBV5-6 | CASSRRGQVNQPQHF
TRBV5-5 | CASSLGNQPQHF
TRBV19 | CASSPGLFTGELFF
TRBV18 | CASSSDSTGGYTF
TRBV19 | CASSMVIAGGPKNEQFF
TRBV5-1 | CASANRGETDTQYF